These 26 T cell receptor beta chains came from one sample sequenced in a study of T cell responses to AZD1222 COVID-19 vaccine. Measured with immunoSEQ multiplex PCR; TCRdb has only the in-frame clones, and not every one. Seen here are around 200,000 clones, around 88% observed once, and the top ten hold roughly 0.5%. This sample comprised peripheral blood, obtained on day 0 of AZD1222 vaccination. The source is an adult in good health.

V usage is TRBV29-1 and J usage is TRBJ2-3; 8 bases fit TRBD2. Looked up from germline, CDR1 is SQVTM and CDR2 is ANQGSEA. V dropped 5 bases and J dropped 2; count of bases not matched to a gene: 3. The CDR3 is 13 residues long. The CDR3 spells CSVSSGFTDTQYF. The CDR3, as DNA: TGCAGCGTTTCTAGCGGGTTCACAGATACGCAGTATTTT.

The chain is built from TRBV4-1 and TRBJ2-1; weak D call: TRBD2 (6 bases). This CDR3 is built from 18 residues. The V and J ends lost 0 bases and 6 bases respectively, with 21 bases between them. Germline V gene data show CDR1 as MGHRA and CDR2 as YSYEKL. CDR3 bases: TGCGCCAGCAGCCAAGATCCGAGTCCGGCGGGACTGATCAATGAGCAGTTCTTC. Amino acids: CASSQDPSPAGLINEQFF.

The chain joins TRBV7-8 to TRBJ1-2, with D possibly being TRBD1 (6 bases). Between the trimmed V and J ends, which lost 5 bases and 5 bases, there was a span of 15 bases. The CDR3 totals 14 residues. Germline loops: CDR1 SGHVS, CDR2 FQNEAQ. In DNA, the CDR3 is TGTGCCAGCAGCGACCTGAGGGGGGCGTATGGCTACACCTTC. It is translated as CASSDLRGAYGYTF.

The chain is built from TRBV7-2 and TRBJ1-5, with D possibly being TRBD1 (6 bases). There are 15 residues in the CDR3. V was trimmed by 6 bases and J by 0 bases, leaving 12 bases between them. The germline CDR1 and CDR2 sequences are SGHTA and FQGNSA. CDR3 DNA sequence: TGTGCCAGCAGTTCGGGGGGCTATAGCAATCAGCCCCAGCATTTT. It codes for CASSSGGYSNQPQHF.

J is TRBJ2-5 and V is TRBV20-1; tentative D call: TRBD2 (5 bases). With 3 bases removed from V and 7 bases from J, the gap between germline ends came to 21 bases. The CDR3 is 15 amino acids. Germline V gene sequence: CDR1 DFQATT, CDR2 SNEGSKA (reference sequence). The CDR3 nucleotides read TGCAGTGCTAGTTCTGTCGAGGGCGTCGCCGGGACCCAGTACTTC. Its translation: CSASSVEGVAGTQYF.

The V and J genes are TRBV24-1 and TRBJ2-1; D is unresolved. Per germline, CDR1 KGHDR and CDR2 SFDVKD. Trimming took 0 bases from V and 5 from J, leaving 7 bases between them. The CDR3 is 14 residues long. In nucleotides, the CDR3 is TGTGCCACCAGTGATTTGCAGTCAGACAATGAGCAGTTCTTC. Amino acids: CATSDLQSDNEQFF.

CDR3 in amino acids: CASNGAVLTGANVLTF. CDR3 nucleotide sequence: TGTGCCAGCAATGGGGCAGTCCTTACTGGGGCCAACGTCCTGACTTTC. The chain is built from TRBV2 and TRBJ2-6, with D maybe TRBD1 (5 bases). This CDR3 comprises 16 residues. Trimming removed 7 bases from V and 2 bases from J, with 15 bases in between. Germline V gives CDR1 SNHLY, CDR2 FYNNEI.

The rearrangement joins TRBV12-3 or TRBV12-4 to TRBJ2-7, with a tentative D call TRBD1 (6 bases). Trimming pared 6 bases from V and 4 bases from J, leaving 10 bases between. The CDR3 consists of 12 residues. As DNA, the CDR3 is TGTGCCAGCAGGACCACAGGGTACGAGCAGTACTTC. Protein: CASRTTGYEQYF.

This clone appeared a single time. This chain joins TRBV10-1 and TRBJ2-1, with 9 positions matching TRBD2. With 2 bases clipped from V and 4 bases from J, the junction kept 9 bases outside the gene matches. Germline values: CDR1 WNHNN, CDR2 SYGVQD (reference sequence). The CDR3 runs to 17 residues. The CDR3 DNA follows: TGCGCCAGCAGTGAGGAGGGTCTGGCGGGAGGGTACAATGAGCAGTTCTTC. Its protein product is CASSEEGLAGGYNEQFF.

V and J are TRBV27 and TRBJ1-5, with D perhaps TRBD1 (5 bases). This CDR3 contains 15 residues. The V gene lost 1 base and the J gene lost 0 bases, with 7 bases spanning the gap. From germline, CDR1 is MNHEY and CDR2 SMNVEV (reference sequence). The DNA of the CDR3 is TGTGCCAGCAGTTTATTAGGGGATAGCAATCAGCCCCAGCATTTT. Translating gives CASSLLGDSNQPQHF.

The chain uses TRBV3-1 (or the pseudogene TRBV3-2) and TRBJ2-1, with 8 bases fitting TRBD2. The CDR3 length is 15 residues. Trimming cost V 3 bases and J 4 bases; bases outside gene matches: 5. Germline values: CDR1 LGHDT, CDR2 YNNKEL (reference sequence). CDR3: CASSHVSGEYNEQFF. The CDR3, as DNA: TGTGCCAGCAGCCATGTTAGCGGGGAGTACAATGAGCAGTTCTTC.

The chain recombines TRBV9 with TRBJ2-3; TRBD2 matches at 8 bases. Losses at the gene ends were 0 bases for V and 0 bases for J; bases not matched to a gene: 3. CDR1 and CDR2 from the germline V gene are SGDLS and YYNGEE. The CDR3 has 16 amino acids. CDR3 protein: CASSVVSSGSTDTQYF. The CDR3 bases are TGTGCCAGCAGCGTAGTTTCTAGCGGGAGCACAGATACGCAGTATTTT.

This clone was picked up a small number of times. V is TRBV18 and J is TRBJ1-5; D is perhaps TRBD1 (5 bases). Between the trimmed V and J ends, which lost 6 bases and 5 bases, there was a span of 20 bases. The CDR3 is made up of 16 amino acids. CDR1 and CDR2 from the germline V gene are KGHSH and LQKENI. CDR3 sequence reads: CASSYSGIFLDQPQHF. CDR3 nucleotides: TGTGCCAGCTCCTATTCAGGGATCTTTTTGGATCAGCCCCAGCATTTT.

The CDR3 sequence: CASRFSGTNSLISMNTGELFF. DNA for the CDR3: TGTGCCAGCAGGTTTTCCGGGACAAACAGTTTAATATCCATGAACACCGGGGAGCTGTTTTTT. The V call is TRBV3-1 (or the pseudogene TRBV3-2), the J call TRBJ2-2, with TRBD1 as a possible D gene (6 bases). Trimming removed 6 bases from V and 1 base from J, with 30 bases in between. The CDR3 totals 21 residues. Germline CDR1 reads LGHDT; CDR2 reads YNNKEL (reference sequence).

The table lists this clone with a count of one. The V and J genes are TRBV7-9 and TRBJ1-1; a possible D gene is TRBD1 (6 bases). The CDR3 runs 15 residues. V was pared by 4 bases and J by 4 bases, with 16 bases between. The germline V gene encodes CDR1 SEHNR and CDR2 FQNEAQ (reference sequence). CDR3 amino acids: CASSSGGASVTEAFF. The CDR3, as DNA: TGTGCCAGCAGCTCCGGGGGGGCATCGGTCACTGAAGCTTTCTTT.

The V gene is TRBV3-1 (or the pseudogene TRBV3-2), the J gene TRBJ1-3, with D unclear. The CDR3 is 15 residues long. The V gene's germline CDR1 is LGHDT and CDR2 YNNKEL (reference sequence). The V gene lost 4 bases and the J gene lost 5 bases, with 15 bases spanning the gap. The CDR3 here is CASSPSASGRNTIYF. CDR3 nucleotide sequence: TGTGCCAGCAGCCCCTCGGCCTCCGGGAGAAACACCATATATTTT.

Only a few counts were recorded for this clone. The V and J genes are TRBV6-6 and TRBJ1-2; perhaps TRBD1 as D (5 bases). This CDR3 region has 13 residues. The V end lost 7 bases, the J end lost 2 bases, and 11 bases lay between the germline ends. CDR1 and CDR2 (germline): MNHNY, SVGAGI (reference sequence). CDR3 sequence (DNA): TGTGCCAGCACTAGGGGCGGGAACTATGGCTACACCTTC. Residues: CASTRGGNYGYTF.

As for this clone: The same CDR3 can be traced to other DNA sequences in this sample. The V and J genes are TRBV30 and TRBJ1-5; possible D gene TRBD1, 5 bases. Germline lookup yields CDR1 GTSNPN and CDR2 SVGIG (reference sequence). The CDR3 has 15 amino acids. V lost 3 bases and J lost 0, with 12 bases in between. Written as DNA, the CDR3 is TGTGCCTGGAGCGGGGGTGGATATAGCAATCAGCCCCAGCATTTT. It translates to CAWSGGGYSNQPQHF.

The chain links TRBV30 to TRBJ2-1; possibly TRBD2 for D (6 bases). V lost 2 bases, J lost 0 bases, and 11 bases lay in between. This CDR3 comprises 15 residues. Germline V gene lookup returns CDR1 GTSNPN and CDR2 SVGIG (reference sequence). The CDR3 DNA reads TGTGCCTGGAGTAGGAGGGTAAGCTCCTACAATGAGCAGTTCTTC. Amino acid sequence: CAWSRRVSSYNEQFF.

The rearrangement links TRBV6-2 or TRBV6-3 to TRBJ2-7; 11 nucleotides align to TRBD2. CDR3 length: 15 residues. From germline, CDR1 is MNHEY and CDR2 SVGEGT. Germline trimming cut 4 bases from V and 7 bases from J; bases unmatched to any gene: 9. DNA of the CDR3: TGTGCCAGCAGTTTCCTTAGCGGGGGGGCTGGAGAGCAGTACTTC. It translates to CASSFLSGGAGEQYF.

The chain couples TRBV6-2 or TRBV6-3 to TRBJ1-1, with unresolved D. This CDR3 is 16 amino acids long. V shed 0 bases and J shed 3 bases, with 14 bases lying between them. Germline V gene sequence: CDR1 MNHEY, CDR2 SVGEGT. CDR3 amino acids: CASSYSQDAVYTEAFF. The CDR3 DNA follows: TGTGCCAGCAGTTACTCGCAAGACGCTGTTTACACTGAAGCTTTCTTT.

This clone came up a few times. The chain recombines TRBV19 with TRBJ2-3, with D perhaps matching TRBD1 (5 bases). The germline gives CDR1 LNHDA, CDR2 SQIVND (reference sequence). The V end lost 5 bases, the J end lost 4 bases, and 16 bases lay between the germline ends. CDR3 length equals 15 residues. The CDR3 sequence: CASSAPGALPDTQYF. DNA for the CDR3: TGTGCCAGTAGTGCTCCTGGGGCACTTCCAGATACGCAGTATTTT. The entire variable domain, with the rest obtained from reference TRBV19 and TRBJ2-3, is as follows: DGGITQSPKYLFRKEGQNVTLSCEQNLNHDAMYWYRQDPGQGLRLIYYSQIVNDFQKGDIAEGYSVSREKKESFPLTVTSAQKNPTAFYLCASSAPGALPDTQYFGPGTRLTVL.

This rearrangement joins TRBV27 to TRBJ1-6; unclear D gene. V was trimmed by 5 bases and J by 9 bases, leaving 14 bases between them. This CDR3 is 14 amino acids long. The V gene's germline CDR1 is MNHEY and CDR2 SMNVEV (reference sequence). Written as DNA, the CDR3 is TGTGCCAGCAGTGAGCGGACCCCTAGTTCACCCCTCCACTTT. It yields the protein CASSERTPSSPLHF.

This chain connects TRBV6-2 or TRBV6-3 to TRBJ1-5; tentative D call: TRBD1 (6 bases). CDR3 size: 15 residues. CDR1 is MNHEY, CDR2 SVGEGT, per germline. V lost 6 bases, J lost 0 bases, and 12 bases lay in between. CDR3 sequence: CASSLDRHSNQPQHF. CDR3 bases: TGTGCCAGCAGCTTAGACAGGCATAGCAATCAGCCCCAGCATTTT.

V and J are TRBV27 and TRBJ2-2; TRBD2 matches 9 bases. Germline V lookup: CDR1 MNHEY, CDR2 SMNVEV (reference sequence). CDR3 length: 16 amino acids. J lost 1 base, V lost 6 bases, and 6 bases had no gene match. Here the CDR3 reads CASRTLAGVNTGELFF. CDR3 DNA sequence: TGTGCCAGCAGGACTTTAGCGGGGGTGAACACCGGGGAGCTGTTTTTT.

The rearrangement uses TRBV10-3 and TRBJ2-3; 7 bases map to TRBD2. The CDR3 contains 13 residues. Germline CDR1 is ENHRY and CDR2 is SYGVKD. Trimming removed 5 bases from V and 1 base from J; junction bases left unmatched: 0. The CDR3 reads CAISTSGTDTQYF. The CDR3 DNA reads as TGTGCCATCAGTACTAGCGGCACAGATACGCAGTATTTT.